Listed below are T cell receptor beta chains from one sample, sequenced in a study of T cell changes during pregnancy in multiple sclerosis. The protocol was immunoSEQ multiplex PCR, while the TCRdb copy is restricted to in-frame clones and leaves out a portion. The sample consists of around 34,000 clones, roughly 90% of them appearing once. Sequenced here: CD8+ T cells from peripheral blood mononuclear cells, sampled after pregnancy. Receptor source: a female donor with multiple sclerosis, enrolled in a pregnancy study. CDR3s include the opening cysteine and the closing phenylalanine or tryptophan. Clone size, where shown, is once, few, many, or a class for clones that have expanded.

j_call | clone_size | v_call | cdr3_aa
TRBJ1-1 | . | TRBV4-3 | CASSQVLGQGRTEAFF
TRBJ2-4 | . | TRBV7-9 | CASSLWAGNIQYF
TRBJ2-3 | . | TRBV18 | CASSRLAGRTDTQYF
TRBJ2-3 | . | TRBV2 | CASSVGLAGGPDTQYF
TRBJ1-5 | . | TRBV28 | CASSFSEGQPQHF
TRBJ2-3 | . | TRBV9 | CASSGSGGAVSTQYF
TRBJ1-2 | . | TRBV7-9 | CASSLGWTGDGYTF
TRBJ2-7 | . | TRBV7-2 | CASSLDVTGGAEQYF
TRBJ1-2 | once | TRBV11-2 | CASSLVGQGGIYGYTF
TRBJ2-1 | . | TRBV19 | CASSHTSGNEQFF
TRBJ2-1 | . | TRBV4-2 | CASSQDPRGTYNEQFF
TRBJ1-2 | . | TRBV28 | CASSWEDPNYGYTF
TRBJ2-1 | . | TRBV27 | CASSRTSGGAGTRGEQFF
TRBJ2-1 | . | TRBV5-6 | CASSLGRSSYNEQFF
TRBJ1-2 | . | TRBV5-5 | CASSLAPGGGYTF
TRBJ2-1 | . | TRBV5-1 | CASRHSGGVPPSYNEQFF
TRBJ2-7 | . | TRBV4-1 | CASSQVISGDPLVDEQYF
TRBJ1-1 | . | TRBV27 | CASSLSGTGGLNTEAFF
TRBJ1-1 | . | TRBV5-6 | CASSLDRDELTEAFF
TRBJ2-2 | . | TRBV2 | CASSETGSPSGELFF
TRBJ2-1 | . | TRBV4-1 | CASSQDGQTTPYNEQFF
TRBJ1-1 | . | TRBV30 | CAWRLTGNTEAFF
TRBJ1-6 | . | TRBV7-2 | CASSLIQAHNSPLHF
TRBJ1-2 | . | TRBV6-5 | CASSYSQGGNIGYTF
TRBJ1-1 | . | TRBV6-5 | CASSYSTDRVSTEAFF
TRBJ1-6 | . | TRBV4-3 | CASSQSQGAYNSPLHF
TRBJ2-3 | . | TRBV2 | CASSAVGGNTDTQYF
TRBJ1-3 | . | TRBV7-2 | CASSYGSSGNTIYF
TRBJ1-3 | . | TRBV9 | CASSAAGSSGNTIYF
TRBJ1-2 | . | TRBV29-1 | CSVDGVAPYGYTF
TRBJ1-1 | . | TRBV10-3 | CAISGISAEAFF
TRBJ2-1 | . | TRBV4-1 | CASSQERENSYNEQFF
TRBJ2-7 | . | TRBV4-3 | CASSQDLANYEQYF
TRBJ2-5 | . | TRBV6-5 | CASSPIAGGGETQYF
TRBJ2-3 | . | TRBV19 | CASTGQYEDTQYF
TRBJ1-1 | once | TRBV29-1 | CSVLTGELAFF
TRBJ2-1 | . | TRBV11-3 | CASSLGKSSYNEQFF
TRBJ2-3 | . | TRBV1 | CTSSQDEGSGLAGASTDTQYF
TRBJ1-1 | . | TRBV5-4 | CASSVSGGVSTEAFF
TRBJ2-3 | once | TRBV6-4 | CASSDATGGSTDTQYF
TRBJ1-3 | . | TRBV15 | CATSSPGLGNTIYF
TRBJ2-1 | . | TRBV4-3 | CASRPQGSYNEQFF
TRBJ1-2 | once | TRBV6-1 | CASSEDGQGDYGYTF
TRBJ1-3 | . | TRBV10-3 | CAHYAGGGPYTIYF
TRBJ2-1 | . | TRBV7-6 | CASIPPWAGPYNEQFF
TRBJ2-7 | few | TRBV7-9 | CASSHLQDPTGQYF
TRBJ1-1 | . | TRBV7-6 | CASSYGPQANTEAFF
TRBJ2-5 | . | TRBV19 | CASSPRAYQETQYF
TRBJ1-2 | . | TRBV30 | CAWNPGGDGYTF
TRBJ2-7 | . | TRBV7-6 | CASSFLSGDSSYEQYF
TRBJ2-1 | . | TRBV15 | CATSRIQGSDEQFF
TRBJ1-2 | few | TRBV19 | CASSIDPTGIGGYTF
TRBJ1-5 | . | TRBV4-2 | CASSQESGQRGQPQHF
TRBJ1-5 | . | TRBV27 | CASSFTGQPQHF
TRBJ2-2 | once | TRBV9 | CASSVGLAGAMNTGELFF
TRBJ2-5 | . | TRBV4-1 | CASSQWQGGETQYF
TRBJ2-7 | . | TRBV4-2 | CASSPQTRDSSYEQYF
TRBJ2-3 | . | TRBV27 | CASSLTRFTDTQYF
TRBJ2-1 | . | TRBV19 | CASSGQTYNEQFF